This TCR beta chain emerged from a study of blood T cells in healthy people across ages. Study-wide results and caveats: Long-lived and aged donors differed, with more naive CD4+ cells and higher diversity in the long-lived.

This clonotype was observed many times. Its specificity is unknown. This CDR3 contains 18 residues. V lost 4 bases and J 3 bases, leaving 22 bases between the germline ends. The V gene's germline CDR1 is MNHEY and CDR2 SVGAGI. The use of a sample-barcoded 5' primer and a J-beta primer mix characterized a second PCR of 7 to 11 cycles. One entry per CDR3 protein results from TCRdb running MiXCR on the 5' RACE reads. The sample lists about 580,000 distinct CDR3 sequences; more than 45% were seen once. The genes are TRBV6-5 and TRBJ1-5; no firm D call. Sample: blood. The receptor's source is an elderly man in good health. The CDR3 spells CASSSSPFERLFNQPQHF. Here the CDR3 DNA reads TGTGCCAGCAGTTCCTCCCCGTTTGAGCGATTATTCAATCAGCCCCAGCATTTT.